The 30 T cell receptor beta chains below were found in one sample sequenced in a study of OX40 agonist ivuxolimab in advanced cancers. Sequencing was performed with immunoSEQ multiplex PCR; in TCRdb, only in-frame clones are kept and a portion is missing. The sample has approximately 60,000 clones; 65% to 80% are singletons. The sample here was CD4+ or CD8+ T cells sorted from blood, taken in a trial of the OX40 agonist ivuxolimab. These receptors were taken from an adult with an advanced solid tumor such as melanoma, head and neck, liver or kidney cancer.

V is TRBV6-9 and J is TRBJ2-3, with TRBD2 matching over 8 bases. This CDR3 comprises 17 residues. The germline gives CDR1 MNHGY, CDR2 SVAAGI. V lost 2 bases to trimming and J lost 0 bases; unmatched junction nucleotides: 7. The CDR3 here is CASSYIGPSGSTDTQYF. In nucleotides, the CDR3 is TGTGCCAGCAGTTATATAGGCCCTAGCGGGAGCACAGATACGCAGTATTTT.

The chain couples TRBV9 to TRBJ2-1, with a possible D match to TRBD1 (6 bases). Germline V gene sequence: CDR1 SGDLS, CDR2 YYNGEE. This CDR3 is built from 15 residues. V was cut by 3 bases and J by 5 bases, with 15 bases left in between. The CDR3 region is CASSATGMGNNEQFF. As DNA, the CDR3 is TGTGCCAGCAGCGCCACAGGGATGGGGAACAATGAGCAGTTCTTC.

V is TRBV5-5 and J is TRBJ1-6, with 7 bases fitting TRBD1. CDR3 length: 16 residues. The junction had 2 bases not matched to a gene; V was cut back by 2 bases and J by 0 bases. The germline V gene has CDR1 SGHKS and CDR2 YYEKEE (reference sequence). CDR3 sequence (DNA): TGTGCCAGCAGCTTCAGACAGGGCTCCTATAATTCACCCCTCCACTTT. Translation: CASSFRQGSYNSPLHF.

This clone was seen more than once but under ten times. The chain recombines TRBV5-4 with TRBJ2-7; perhaps TRBD1 as D (6 bases). Looked up from germline, CDR1 is SGHNT and CDR2 is YYREEE (reference sequence). V was pared by 4 bases and J by 4 bases, with 18 bases between. CDR3 length: 15 residues. Here the CDR3 DNA reads TGTGCCAGCAGCCCTAAAGGTGCACAGGGTTACGAGCAGTACTTC. The encoded protein is CASSPKGAQGYEQYF.

The V gene is TRBV5-4, the J gene TRBJ2-5; tentatively, D is TRBD1 (6 bases). Germline V lookup: CDR1 SGHNT, CDR2 YYREEE (reference sequence). Trimming took off 3 bases at V and 3 bases at J, with 12 bases between the two ends. CDR3 length equals 14 residues. The CDR3 reads CASSSREGEETQYF. In nucleotides, the CDR3 is TGTGCCAGCAGCTCGAGAGAGGGGGAAGAGACCCAGTACTTC.

This clone has more than one count but fewer than ten. This chain joins TRBV7-2 and TRBJ1-2; 7 nucleotides align to TRBD1. The CDR3 contains 14 residues. Germline V CDR1 and CDR2: SGHTA, FQGNSA. Trimming took 1 base from V and 7 from J; bases not matched to a gene: 6. DNA for the CDR3: TGTGCCAGCAGCTTAGAACAGGGGCGAATTGGCTACACCTTC. It encodes CASSLEQGRIGYTF.

This clone showed up just a few times. The chain recombines TRBV12-5 with TRBJ1-5; 8 nucleotides align to TRBD1. V shed 5 bases and J 4 bases; nucleotides not matched to a gene: 13. The germline gives CDR1 LGHNT, CDR2 FRNRAP. The CDR3 covers 17 residues. The CDR3 bases are TGTGCTAGTGGTCTCCAGGGGGCCATGAGCCCTAATCAGCCCCAGCATTTT. The encoded protein is CASGLQGAMSPNQPQHF.

V usage is TRBV10-3 and J usage is TRBJ2-3, with 8 bases lining up with TRBD2. This CDR3 is 15 amino acids long. Germline V gene sequence: CDR1 ENHRY, CDR2 SYGVKD. V dropped 6 bases and J dropped 1; count of bases not matched to a gene: 6. CDR3 residues: CAISRGRGGTDTQYF. The CDR3 bases are TGTGCCATCAGCCGAGGGCGGGGGGGCACAGATACGCAGTATTTT.

In this sample, this clone turned up once. CDR3 in amino acids: CASSPGGNKETQYF. CDR3 in DNA: TGTGCCAGCAGTCCGGGGGGTAACAAAGAGACCCAGTACTTC. The J gene is TRBJ2-5, the V gene TRBV27; 7 nucleotides align to TRBD2. The germline V gene has CDR1 MNHEY and CDR2 SMNVEV (reference sequence). CDR3 length equals 14 residues. V dropped 5 bases and J dropped 3; count of bases not matched to a gene: 6.

This rearrangement joins TRBV21-1 to TRBJ1-5; TRBD1 is taken as the D call from the table, unchecked against the DNA. TRBV21-1 is a known pseudogene. The CDR3 has 14 amino acids. CDR3 region: CASKSGTGCQPQHF. Written as DNA, the CDR3 is TGTGCCAGCAAGTCCGGGACAGGGTGTCAGCCCCAGCATTTT.

V usage is TRBV4-1 and J usage is TRBJ2-7; maybe TRBD1 (5 bases). V was clipped by 4 bases and J by 0 bases, with 10 bases between them. This CDR3 is 14 amino acids long. Looked up from germline, CDR1 is MGHRA and CDR2 is YSYEKL. The CDR3 coding sequence is TGCGCCAGCAGCCTTGGACACAGCTCCTACGAGCAGTACTTC. Translated: CASSLGHSSYEQYF.

By share of the sample, this clone is medium-sized (0.01 to 0.1%). CDR3 residues: CAWSNGGQVGGYTF. CDR3 nucleotides: TGTGCCTGGAGTAACGGGGGACAGGTTGGAGGCTACACCTTC. This rearrangement joins TRBV30 to TRBJ1-2; 8 nucleotides line up with TRBD1. This CDR3 spans 14 amino acids. The germline CDR1 and CDR2 sequences are GTSNPN and SVGIG (reference sequence). V was pared by 2 bases and J by 8 bases, with 10 bases of the junction left unmatched.

This clone was observed a handful of times. V usage is TRBV14 and J usage is TRBJ1-2; D call uncertain. The germline V gene encodes CDR1 SGHDN and CDR2 FVKESK. V was clipped by 1 base and J by 8 bases, with 14 bases between them. The CDR3 has 14 amino acids. CDR3 sequence (DNA): TGTGCCAGCAGCCAAGCCCTTGGACGCCAGGGCTACACCTTC. It specifies CASSQALGRQGYTF.

This clone was seen a handful of times. The sample contains more than one DNA sequence encoding this CDR3. The chain joins TRBV9 to TRBJ2-2; D unclear. CDR3 length: 13 amino acids. The V gene's germline CDR1 is SGDLS and CDR2 YYNGEE. Trimming removed 0 bases at V and 3 bases at J, with 3 bases between. The CDR3 reads CASSVVDTGELFF. CDR3 DNA: TGTGCCAGCAGCGTAGTTGACACCGGGGAGCTGTTTTTT.

The chain has TRBV5-1 and TRBJ1-2; 8 bases align to TRBD1. The ends lost 3 bases at V and 6 bases at J; junction bases unmatched: 13. The CDR3 is 16 residues long. CDR1 SGHRS and CDR2 YFSETQ come from the germline V gene. The CDR3 spells CASSSGTGWIGDGYTF. The CDR3 region has the DNA TGCGCCAGCAGCTCAGGGACAGGCTGGATCGGGGATGGCTACACCTTC.

The CDR3 protein is CASSLPGSTNEKLFF. The CDR3 bases are TGCGCCAGCAGCCTCCCCGGCTCAACTAATGAAAAACTGTTTTTT. The chain combines TRBV4-1 with TRBJ1-4; D is unresolved. The ends were cut back, 4 bases at V and 0 bases at J, with 9 bases in the middle. Germline V lookup: CDR1 MGHRA, CDR2 YSYEKL. The CDR3 contains 15 residues.

In this sample, this clone is medium-sized. The V gene is TRBV27, the J gene TRBJ2-7; D gene ambiguous. V was trimmed by 4 bases and J by 0 bases, leaving 19 bases between them. Germline CDR1 is MNHEY and CDR2 is SMNVEV (reference sequence). There are 17 residues in the CDR3. The CDR3 DNA follows: TGTGCCAGCAGTTATTCCCTAACGGGCCCTAGCTCCTACGAGCAGTACTTC. Translation gives CASSYSLTGPSSYEQYF.

This clone is a singleton in its sample. This chain connects TRBV7-8 to TRBJ2-7; 9 nucleotides match TRBD2. The CDR3 totals 16 residues. The V gene end was trimmed by 5 bases and the J gene end by 3 bases; junction bases not matched to a gene: 11. Germline loops: CDR1 SGHVS, CDR2 FQNEAQ. The CDR3 protein is CASSRGRAGGFYEQYF. The CDR3 nucleotides are TGTGCCAGCAGCCGCGGGAGGGCGGGAGGGTTCTACGAGCAGTACTTC.

CDR3 sequence (DNA): TGTGCCAGCAGTGGGGTAGGACGGGACAACCTGCCCCAGCATTTT. It codes for CASSGVGRDNLPQHF. The chain couples TRBV2 to TRBJ1-5, with a weak D call TRBD1 (6 bases). This CDR3 region has 15 residues. V was cut by 4 bases and J by 9 bases, with 19 bases left in between. Germline-derived CDR1 and CDR2 are SNHLY and FYNNEI.

The J gene is TRBJ1-5, the V gene TRBV28; D is perhaps TRBD1 (6 bases). CDR1 and CDR2 (germline): MDHEN, SYDVKM. This CDR3 region has 12 residues. The CDR3 here is CVTGRGYQPQHF. CDR3 coding DNA: TGTGTCACCGGGAGGGGGTATCAGCCCCAGCATTTT.

V is TRBV9 and J is TRBJ2-5; 13 bases match TRBD2. V shed 3 bases, J shed 2 bases, and the junction held 7 bases outside the gene matches. Germline lookup yields CDR1 SGDLS and CDR2 YYNGEE. The CDR3 consists of 17 residues. In DNA, the CDR3 is TGTGCCAGCAGCGGACCATCGGGACTAGCGGGGCAAGAGACCCAGTACTTC. Translation: CASSGPSGLAGQETQYF.

This sequence joins TRBV7-2 and TRBJ1-1; D is unclear. Germline-derived CDR1 and CDR2 are SGHTA and FQGNSA. Trimming removed 3 bases from V and 0 bases from J, with 11 bases in between. The CDR3 is made up of 15 amino acids. The CDR3 loop reads CASSFDLLMNTEAFF. As DNA, the CDR3 is TGTGCCAGCAGCTTCGATCTCCTCATGAACACTGAAGCTTTCTTT.

The V gene is TRBV6-4, the J gene TRBJ2-4; D unclear. The CDR3 loop spans 13 amino acids. CDR1 is MRHNA and CDR2 is SNTAGT in the germline V gene. Trimming removed 6 bases at V and 0 bases at J, with 6 bases between. CDR3 DNA: TGTGCCAGCAGGGCCCTAGCCAAAAACATTCAGTACTTC. Its translation: CASRALAKNIQYF.

The CDR3 is CASSQDRQTYEQYF. CDR3 bases: TGCGCCAGCAGCCAAGACAGGCAGACTTACGAGCAGTACTTC. The V gene is TRBV4-3, the J gene TRBJ2-7; the D is unclear. CDR3 length equals 14 residues. Per germline, CDR1 LGHNA and CDR2 YSLEER. V dropped 0 bases and J dropped 4 bases, with 10 bases sitting between them.

The chain employs TRBV7-9 and TRBJ1-3; D ambiguous. CDR3 length: 14 residues. CDR1 and CDR2 (germline): SEHNR, FQNEAQ (reference sequence). The ends were cut back, 5 bases at V and 0 bases at J, with 8 bases in the middle. The CDR3 region is CASSAWGSGNTIYF. As DNA, the CDR3 is TGTGCCAGCAGCGCCTGGGGCTCTGGAAACACCATATATTTT. Based on the CDR3 plus reference TRBV7-9 and TRBJ1-3, the full variable domain is DTGVSQNPRHKITKRGQNVTFRCDPISEHNRLYWYRQTLGQGPEFLTYFQNEAQLEKSRLLSDRFSAERPKGSFSTLEIQRTEQGDSAMYLCASSAWGSGNTIYFGEGSWLTVV.

The J gene is TRBJ1-5, the V gene TRBV6-6, with D possibly matching TRBD1 (5 bases). The CDR3 runs 16 residues. The germline CDR1 and CDR2 sequences are MNHNY and SVGAGI (reference sequence). The ends were cut back, 3 bases at V and 2 bases at J, with 14 bases in the middle. The CDR3: CASSYWGREGNQPQHF. The DNA of the CDR3 is TGTGCCAGCAGTTATTGGGGCAGGGAGGGCAATCAGCCCCAGCATTTT.

In its sample, this clone was seen once. The chain carries TRBV19 and TRBJ2-4, with D uncertain. The ends were cut back, 1 base at V and 7 bases at J, with 8 bases in the middle. Germline CDR1 and CDR2: LNHDA and SQIVND (reference sequence). CDR3 length: 13 residues. The CDR3 reads CASSIAVGNIQYF. As DNA, the CDR3 is TGTGCCAGTAGTATAGCGGTGGGGAACATTCAGTACTTC.

The V gene is TRBV2, the J gene TRBJ1-5, with D tentatively TRBD1 (6 bases). The CDR3 covers 14 residues. Per the germline V gene, CDR1 is SNHLY and CDR2 is FYNNEI. Trimming removed 5 bases from V and 9 bases from J, with 17 bases in between. The CDR3 bases are TGTGCCAGCAGTTTACGGACAGTCAGTCGGCCCCAGCATTTT. Translated: CASSLRTVSRPQHF.

The chain combines TRBV6-5 with TRBJ2-2; perhaps TRBD2 as D (5 bases). The V end lost 2 bases, the J end lost 4 bases, and 11 bases lay between the germline ends. The CDR3 spans 15 residues. Germline-derived CDR1 and CDR2 are MNHEY and SVGAGI. The CDR3 spells CASSYGGDPTGELFF. CDR3 coding DNA: TGTGCCAGCAGTTACGGAGGAGATCCCACCGGGGAGCTGTTTTTT.

The chain uses TRBV11-2 and TRBJ2-5; TRBD2 aligns across 10 bases. Germline V gene data show CDR1 as SGHAT and CDR2 as FQNNGV. The CDR3 is 17 amino acids. The J segment lost 0 bases and the V segment lost 1 base, leaving 5 bases of the junction unmatched. CDR3 nucleotide sequence: TGTGCCAGCAGCTTAGTAGCGGGAGGCTTGTACCAAGAGACCCAGTACTTC. It encodes CASSLVAGGLYQETQYF.